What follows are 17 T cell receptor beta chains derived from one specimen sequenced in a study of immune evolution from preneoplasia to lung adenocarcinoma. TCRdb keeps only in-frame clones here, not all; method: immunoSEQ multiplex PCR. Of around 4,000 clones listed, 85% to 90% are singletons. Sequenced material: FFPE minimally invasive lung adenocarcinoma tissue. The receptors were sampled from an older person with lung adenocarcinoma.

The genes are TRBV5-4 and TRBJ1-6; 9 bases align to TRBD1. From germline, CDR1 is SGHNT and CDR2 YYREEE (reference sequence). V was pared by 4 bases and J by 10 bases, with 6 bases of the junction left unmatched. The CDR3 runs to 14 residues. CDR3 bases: TGTGCCAGCAGCAGGGGACAGGGAAGCTCACCCCTCCACTTT. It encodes CASSRGQGSSPLHF.

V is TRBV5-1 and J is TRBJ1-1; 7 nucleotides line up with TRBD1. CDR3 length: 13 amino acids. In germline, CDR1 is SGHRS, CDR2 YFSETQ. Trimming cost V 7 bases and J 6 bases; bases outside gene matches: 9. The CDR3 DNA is TGCGCCAGCCGAAAAACTGGGACAGCTGAAGCTTTCTTT. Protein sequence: CASRKTGTAEAFF.

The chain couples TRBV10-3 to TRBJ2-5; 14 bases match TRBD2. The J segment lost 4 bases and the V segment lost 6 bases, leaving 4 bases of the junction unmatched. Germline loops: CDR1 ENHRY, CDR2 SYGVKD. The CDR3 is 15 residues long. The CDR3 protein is CAISGTSGRRETQYF. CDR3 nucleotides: TGTGCCATCAGCGGGACTAGCGGGAGAAGAGAGACCCAGTACTTC.

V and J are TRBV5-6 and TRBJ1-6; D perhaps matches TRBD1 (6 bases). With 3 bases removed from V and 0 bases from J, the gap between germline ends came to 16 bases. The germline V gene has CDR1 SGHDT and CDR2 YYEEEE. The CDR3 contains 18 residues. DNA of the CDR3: TGTGCCAGCAGCTCCCAGGGGAGATCCAGCTCCTATAATTCACCCCTCCACTTT. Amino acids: CASSSQGRSSSYNSPLHF.

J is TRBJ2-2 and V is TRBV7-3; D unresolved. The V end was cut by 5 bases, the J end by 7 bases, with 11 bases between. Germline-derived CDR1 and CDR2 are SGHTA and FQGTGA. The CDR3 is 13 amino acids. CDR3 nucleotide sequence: TGTGCCAGCAGCCCCTGGGTGGGCGGGGAGCTGTTTTTT. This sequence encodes CASSPWVGGELFF.

Here the CDR3 DNA reads TGTGCCAGCTCGGGGACAGCGAACACCGGGGAGCTGTTTTTT. Protein sequence: CASSGTANTGELFF. V and J are TRBV18 and TRBJ2-2; the match to TRBD1 covers 7 bases. Germline V gene sequence: CDR1 KGHSH, CDR2 LQKENI. The trim removed 6 bases at V and 0 bases at J, leaving 1 base unmatched. The CDR3 has 14 residues.

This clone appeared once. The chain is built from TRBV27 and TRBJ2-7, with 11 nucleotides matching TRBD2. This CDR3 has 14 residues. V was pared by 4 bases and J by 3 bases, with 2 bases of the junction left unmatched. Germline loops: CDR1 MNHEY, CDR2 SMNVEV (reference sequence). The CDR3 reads CASSSGTSGYEQYF. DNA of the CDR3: TGTGCCAGCAGTTCCGGGACTAGCGGCTACGAGCAGTACTTC.

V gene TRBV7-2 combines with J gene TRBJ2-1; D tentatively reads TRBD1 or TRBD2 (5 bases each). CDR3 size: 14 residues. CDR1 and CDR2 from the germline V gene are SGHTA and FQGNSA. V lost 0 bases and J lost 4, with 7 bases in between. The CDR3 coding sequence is TGTGCCAGCAGCTTAGCGGGACCATACAATGAGCAGTTCTTC. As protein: CASSLAGPYNEQFF.

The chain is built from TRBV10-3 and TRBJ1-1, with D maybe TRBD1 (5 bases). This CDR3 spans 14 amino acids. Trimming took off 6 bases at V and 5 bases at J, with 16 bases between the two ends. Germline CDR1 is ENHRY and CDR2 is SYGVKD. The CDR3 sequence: CAISRDGLGTEAFF. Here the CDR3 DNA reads TGTGCCATCAGCCGGGACGGTCTTGGGACTGAAGCTTTCTTT.

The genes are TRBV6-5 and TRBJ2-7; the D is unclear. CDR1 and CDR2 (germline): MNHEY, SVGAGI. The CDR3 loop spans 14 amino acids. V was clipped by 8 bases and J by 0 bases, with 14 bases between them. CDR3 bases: TGTGCCAGCTATCGGACCCCTAGCTCCTACGAGCAGTACTTC. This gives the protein CASYRTPSSYEQYF.

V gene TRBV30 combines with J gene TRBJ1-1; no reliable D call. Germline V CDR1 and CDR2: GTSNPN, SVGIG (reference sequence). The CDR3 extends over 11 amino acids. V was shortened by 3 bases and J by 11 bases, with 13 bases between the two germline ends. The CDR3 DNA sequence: TGTGCCTGGAGCGGCGTGAAGCGGGCTTTCTTT. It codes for CAWSGVKRAFF. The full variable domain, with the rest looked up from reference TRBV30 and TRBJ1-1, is SQTIHQWPATLVQPVGSPLSLECTVEGTSNPNLYWYRQAAGRGLQLLFYSVGIGQISSEVPQNLSASRPQDRQFILSSKKLLLSDSGFYLCAWSGVKRAFFGQGTRLTVV.

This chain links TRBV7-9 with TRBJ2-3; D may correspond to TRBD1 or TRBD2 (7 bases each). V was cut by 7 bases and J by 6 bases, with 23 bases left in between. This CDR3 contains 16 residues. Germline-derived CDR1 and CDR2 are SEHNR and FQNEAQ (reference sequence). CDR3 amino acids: CASTSGEGALGDTQYF. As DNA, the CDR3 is TGTGCCAGCACTTCAGGGGAGGGGGCCTTAGGTGATACGCAGTATTTT.

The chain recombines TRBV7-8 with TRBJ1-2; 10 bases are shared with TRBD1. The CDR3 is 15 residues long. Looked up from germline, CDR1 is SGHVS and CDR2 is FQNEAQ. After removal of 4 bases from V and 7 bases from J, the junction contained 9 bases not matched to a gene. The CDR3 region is CASSSRDRGLGGYTF. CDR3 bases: TGTGCCAGCAGCTCGAGGGACAGGGGTCTTGGTGGCTACACCTTC. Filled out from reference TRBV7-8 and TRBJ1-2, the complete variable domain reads GAGVSQSPRYKVAKRGQDVALRCDPISGHVSLFWYQQALGQGPEFLTYFQNEAQLDKSGLPSDRFFAERPEGSVSTLKIQRTQQEDSAVYLCASSSRDRGLGGYTFGSGTRLTVV.

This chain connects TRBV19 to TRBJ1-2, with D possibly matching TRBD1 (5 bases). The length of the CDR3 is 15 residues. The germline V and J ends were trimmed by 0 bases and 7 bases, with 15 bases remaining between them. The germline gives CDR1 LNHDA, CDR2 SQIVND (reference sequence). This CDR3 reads CASSIDQTGRGGYTF. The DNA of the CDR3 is TGTGCCAGTAGTATAGATCAAACAGGACGAGGTGGCTACACCTTC.

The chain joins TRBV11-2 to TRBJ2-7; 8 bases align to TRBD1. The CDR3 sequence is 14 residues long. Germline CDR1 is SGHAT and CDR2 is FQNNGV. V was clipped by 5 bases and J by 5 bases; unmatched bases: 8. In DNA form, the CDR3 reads TGTGCCAGCAGCCTGCCAGGGGGCTGGAACGAGCAGTACTTC. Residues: CASSLPGGWNEQYF.

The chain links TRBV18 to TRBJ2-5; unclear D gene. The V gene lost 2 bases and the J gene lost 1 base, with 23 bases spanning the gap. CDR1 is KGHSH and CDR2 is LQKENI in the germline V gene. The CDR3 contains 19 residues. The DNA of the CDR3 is TGTGCCAGCTCACCAAAGAGACCGCTACAGACTCCGATCCAAGAGACCCAGTACTTC. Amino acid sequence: CASSPKRPLQTPIQETQYF. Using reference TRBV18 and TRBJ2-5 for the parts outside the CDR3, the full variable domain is NAGVMQNPRHLVRRRGQEARLRCSPMKGHSHVYWYRQLPEEGLKFMVYLQKENIIDESGMPKERFSAEFPKEGPSILRIQQVVRGDSAAYFCASSPKRPLQTPIQETQYFGPGTRLLVL.

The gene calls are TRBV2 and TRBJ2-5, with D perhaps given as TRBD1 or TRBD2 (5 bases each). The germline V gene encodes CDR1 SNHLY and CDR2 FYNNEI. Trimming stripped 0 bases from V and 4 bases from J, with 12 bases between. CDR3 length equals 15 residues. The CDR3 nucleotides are TGTGCCAGCAGTGAAGCGTGGGGTGGGGGAGAGACCCAGTACTTC. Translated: CASSEAWGGGETQYF.